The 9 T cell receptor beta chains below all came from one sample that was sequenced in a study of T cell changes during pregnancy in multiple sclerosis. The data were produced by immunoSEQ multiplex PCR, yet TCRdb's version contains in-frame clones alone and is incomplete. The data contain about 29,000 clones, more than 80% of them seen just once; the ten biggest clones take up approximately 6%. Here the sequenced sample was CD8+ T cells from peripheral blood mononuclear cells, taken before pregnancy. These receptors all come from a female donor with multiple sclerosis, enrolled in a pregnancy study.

The CDR3 protein is CASRDRDRDSGELFF. The CDR3 DNA sequence: TGTGCCAGCAGAGACCGGGACAGGGATAGCGGGGAGCTGTTTTTT. The chain has TRBV11-3 and TRBJ2-2; TRBD1 agrees at 9 bases. The CDR3 covers 15 residues. Germline V CDR1 and CDR2: SGHNT, YENEEA. J gave up 7 bases and V 6 bases, and 9 bases lay outside the gene matches.

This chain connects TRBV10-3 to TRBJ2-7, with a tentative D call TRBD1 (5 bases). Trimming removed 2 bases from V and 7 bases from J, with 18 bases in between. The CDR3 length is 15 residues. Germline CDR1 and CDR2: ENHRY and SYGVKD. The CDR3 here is CAISEESFSGPEQYF. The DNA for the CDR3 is TGTGCCATCAGTGAGGAATCGTTTTCAGGGCCAGAGCAGTACTTC.

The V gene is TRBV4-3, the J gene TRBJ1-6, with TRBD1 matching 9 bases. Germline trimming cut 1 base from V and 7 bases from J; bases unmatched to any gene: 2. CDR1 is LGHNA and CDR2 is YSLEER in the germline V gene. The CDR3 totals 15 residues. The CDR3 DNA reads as TGCGCCAGCAGCCAAGGAACAGGGGGCAATTCACCCCTCCACTTT. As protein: CASSQGTGGNSPLHF.

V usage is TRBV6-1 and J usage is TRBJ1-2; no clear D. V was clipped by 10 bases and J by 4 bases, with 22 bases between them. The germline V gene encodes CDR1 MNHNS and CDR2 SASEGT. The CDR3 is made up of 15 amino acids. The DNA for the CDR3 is TGTGCCACCCACACTGGCCCGCGGTCTCCCTATGGCTACACCTTC. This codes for CATHTGPRSPYGYTF.

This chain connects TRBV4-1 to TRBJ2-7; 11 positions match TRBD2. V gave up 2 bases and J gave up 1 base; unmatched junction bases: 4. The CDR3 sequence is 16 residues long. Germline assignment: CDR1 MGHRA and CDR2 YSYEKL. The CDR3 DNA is TGCGCCAGCAGCCAACCTACTAGCGGGAGTTCCTACGAGCAGTACTTC. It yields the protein CASSQPTSGSSYEQYF.

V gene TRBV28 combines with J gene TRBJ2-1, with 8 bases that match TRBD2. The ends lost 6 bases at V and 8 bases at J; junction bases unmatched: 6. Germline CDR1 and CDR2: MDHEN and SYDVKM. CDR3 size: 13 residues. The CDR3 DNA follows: TGTGCCAGCAGCCAGCGGGGGAGCGATGAGCAGTTCTTC. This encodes CASSQRGSDEQFF.

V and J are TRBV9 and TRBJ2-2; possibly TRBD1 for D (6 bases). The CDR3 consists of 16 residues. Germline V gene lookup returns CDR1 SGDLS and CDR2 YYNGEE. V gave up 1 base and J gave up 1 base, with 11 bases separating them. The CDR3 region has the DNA TGTGCCAGCAGCGTAAACAGGGAAGGGAACACCGGGGAGCTGTTTTTT. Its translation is CASSVNREGNTGELFF. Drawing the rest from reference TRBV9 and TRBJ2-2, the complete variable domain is DSGVTQTPKHLITATGQRVTLRCSPRSGDLSVYWYQQSLDQGLQFLIQYYNGEERAKGNILERFSAQQFPDLHSELNLSSLELGDSALYFCASSVNREGNTGELFFGEGSRLTVL.

The CDR3 protein is CASSSTTATNEKLFF. The CDR3 DNA is TGCGCCAGCAGCTCGACTACTGCAACTAATGAAAAACTGTTTTTT. This chain joins TRBV5-1 and TRBJ1-4; D is uncertain. Per the germline V gene, CDR1 is SGHRS and CDR2 is YFSETQ. This CDR3 comprises 15 residues. V was trimmed by 3 bases and J by 0 bases, leaving 9 bases between them.

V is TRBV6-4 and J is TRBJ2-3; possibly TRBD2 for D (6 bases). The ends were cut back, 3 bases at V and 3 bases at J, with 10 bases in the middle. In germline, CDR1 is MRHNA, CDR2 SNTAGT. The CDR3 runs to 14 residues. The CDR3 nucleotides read TGTGCCAGCAGTGAGACTGGGGGGACAGATACGCAGTATTTT. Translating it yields CASSETGGTDTQYF.